This T cell receptor (beta chain) was profiled in a study of shared clonotypes between healthy human individuals. The CDR3 loop spans 11 amino acids. Germline CDR1 is MNHEY and CDR2 is SVGAGI. Trimming took off 7 bases at V and 7 bases at J, with 10 bases between the two ends. The run depth of the assay was deep. Genomic DNA of every subset was divided equally among multiple immunoSEQ plates. Clones were sequenced by immunoSEQ multiplex PCR, and TCRdb holds only the in-frame ones, with some missing. The sample lists about 1.5 million clones; 95% to 99% were seen once. The V and J genes are TRBV6-5 and TRBJ1-2, with D possibly being TRBD1 (6 bases). This receptor was identified in a man under 40 in good health. The sequencing sample was made of naive CD4+ T cells sorted from blood. The subset denotes: CD45RA+ positively selected. In DNA form, the CDR3 reads TGTGCCAGCAATGGGGGGCTTGGCTACACCTTC. Protein: CASNGGLGYTF.